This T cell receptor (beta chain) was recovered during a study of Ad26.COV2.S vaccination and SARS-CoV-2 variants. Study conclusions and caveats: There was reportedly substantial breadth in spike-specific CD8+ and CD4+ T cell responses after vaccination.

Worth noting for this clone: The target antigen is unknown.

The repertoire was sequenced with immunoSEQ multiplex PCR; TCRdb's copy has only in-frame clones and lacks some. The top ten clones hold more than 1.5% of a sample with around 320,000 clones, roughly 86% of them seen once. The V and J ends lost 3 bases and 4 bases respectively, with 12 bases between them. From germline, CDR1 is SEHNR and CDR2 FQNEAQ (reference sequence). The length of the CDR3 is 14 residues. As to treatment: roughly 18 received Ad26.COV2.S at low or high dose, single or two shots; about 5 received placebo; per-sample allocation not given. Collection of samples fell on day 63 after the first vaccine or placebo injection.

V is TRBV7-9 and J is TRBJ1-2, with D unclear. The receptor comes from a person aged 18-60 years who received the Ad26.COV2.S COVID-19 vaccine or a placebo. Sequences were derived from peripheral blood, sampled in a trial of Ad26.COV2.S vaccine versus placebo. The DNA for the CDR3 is TGTGCCAGCAGCTTGATAGGACCTACCTATGGCTACACCTTC. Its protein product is CASSLIGPTYGYTF.